This T cell receptor (beta chain) appears in the sequencing data of a study of shared clonotypes between healthy human individuals. This CDR3 has 15 residues. Germline V lookup: CDR1 LNHDA, CDR2 SQIVND (reference sequence). Trimming cost V 5 bases and J 0 bases; bases outside gene matches: 3. Points on this clone: What it binds is not known.

An approximately 180 ng quantity of DNA, tens of thousands of T cell genomes, went into the sorted-subset replicate PCRs. Only in-frame clones appear in the TCRdb table, and some are missing; sequencing was by immunoSEQ multiplex PCR. The data show more than 2,000,000 clones, around nine tenths seen once. Overall study results and limits: Generally, estimated richness proved larger in naive subsets than it did in memory subsets. Generation probabilities were higher for clonotypes shared across all four sorted-subset donors than for unshared ones.

Memory CD4+ cells were the fraction left after CD45RA+ naive selection. This TCR derives from a man between 18 and 29 years old in good health. This sequence joins TRBV19 and TRBJ1-4, with 7 bases lining up with TRBD1. Sequencing was done on a sample of naive CD4+ T cells sorted from blood. Subset of the sample: CD45RA+ positively selected. The CDR3 DNA reads TGTGCCAGTAGTTACACAGGGGCAACTAATGAAAAACTGTTTTTT. Its translation is CASSYTGATNEKLFF.